This T cell receptor (beta chain) was captured in a study of identical twins. TCRdb analysed the 5' RACE reads with MiXCR anew, one entry per CDR3 protein. The table lists nearly 650,000 distinct CDR3 sequences, about 7% of them singletons. Each donor (without exception) was a healthy Caucasian. V lost 3 bases and J 7 bases, leaving 13 bases between the germline ends. This CDR3 region has 13 residues. From germline, CDR1 is MNHEY and CDR2 SVGAGI. This same sample was also part of a study on yellow fever vaccine responses in identical twins.

The sample taken for sequencing was PBMCs. This sequence joins TRBV6-5 and TRBJ2-7; TRBD2 might be the D (6 bases). The clonotype was recovered from a woman between 18 and 30 years old in good health. The CDR3 DNA reads TGTGCCAGCAGTTATCGTTCTAGCGCTGAGCAGTACTTC. Translating gives CASSYRSSAEQYF.